The 3 T cell receptor beta chains given below trace back to one sample, sequenced in a study of Graves' ophthalmopathy and Graves' hyperthyroidism. TCR beta CDR3 regions were amplified from RNA transcripts. First-round RT-PCR used HTBI primers; second-round multiplex PCR followed. Each CDR3 protein is one row after TCRdb ran MiXCR on the multiplex PCR reads. The table records approximately 460,000 distinct CDR3 sequences, approximately 14% of them present only once. The specimen was blood. The source of these receptors is a woman aged 25 to 39 with Graves' ophthalmopathy.

This clonotype was seen many times. The rearrangement links TRBV20-1 to TRBJ2-7; TRBD1 matches 9 bases. Germline V lookup: CDR1 DFQATT, CDR2 SNEGSKA (reference sequence). The CDR3 covers 14 residues. Trimming at V came to 3 bases and at J to 2 bases, leaving 5 bases not matched to a gene. The CDR3 coding sequence is TGCAGTGCTAGGGGGGGACAGGGTGCCTACGAGCAGTACTTC. Protein product: CSARGGQGAYEQYF.

This clonotype was observed at least ten times. Since a much larger clone is just one base distant, this may be a read error. The chain recombines TRBV7-2 with TRBJ2-5; D not resolved. V dropped 5 bases and J dropped 5 bases, with 9 bases sitting between them. CDR3 length: 12 amino acids. Looked up from germline, CDR1 is SGHTA and CDR2 is FQGNSA. The CDR3: CASSARGETQYF. The CDR3 DNA sequence: TGTGCCAGCAGCGCCCGTGGGGAGACCCAGTACTTC.

This clonotype was picked up many times. The DNA for the CDR3 is TGTGCCACCAGCGCTCAGTCCGGGACACTCTACGAGCAGTACTTC. Protein product: CATSAQSGTLYEQYF. The genes are TRBV15 and TRBJ2-7, with D perhaps matching TRBD1 (6 bases). This CDR3 spans 15 amino acids. Per germline, CDR1 LNHNV and CDR2 YYDKDF (reference sequence). The ends were cut back, 5 bases at V and 3 bases at J, with 17 bases in the middle.